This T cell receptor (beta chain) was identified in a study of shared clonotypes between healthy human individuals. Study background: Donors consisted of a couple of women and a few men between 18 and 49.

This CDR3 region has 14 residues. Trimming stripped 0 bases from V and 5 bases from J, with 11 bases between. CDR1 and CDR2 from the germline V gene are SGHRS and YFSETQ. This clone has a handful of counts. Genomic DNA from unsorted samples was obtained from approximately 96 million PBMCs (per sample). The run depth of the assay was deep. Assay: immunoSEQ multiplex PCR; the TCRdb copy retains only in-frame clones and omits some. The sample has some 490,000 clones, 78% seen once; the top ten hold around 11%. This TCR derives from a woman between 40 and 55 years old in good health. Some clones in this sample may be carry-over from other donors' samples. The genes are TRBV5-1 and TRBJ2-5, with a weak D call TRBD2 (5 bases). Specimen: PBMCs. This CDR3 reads CASSLGQSGETQYF. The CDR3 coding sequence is TGCGCCAGCAGCTTGGGCCAAAGCGGCGAGACCCAGTACTTC.